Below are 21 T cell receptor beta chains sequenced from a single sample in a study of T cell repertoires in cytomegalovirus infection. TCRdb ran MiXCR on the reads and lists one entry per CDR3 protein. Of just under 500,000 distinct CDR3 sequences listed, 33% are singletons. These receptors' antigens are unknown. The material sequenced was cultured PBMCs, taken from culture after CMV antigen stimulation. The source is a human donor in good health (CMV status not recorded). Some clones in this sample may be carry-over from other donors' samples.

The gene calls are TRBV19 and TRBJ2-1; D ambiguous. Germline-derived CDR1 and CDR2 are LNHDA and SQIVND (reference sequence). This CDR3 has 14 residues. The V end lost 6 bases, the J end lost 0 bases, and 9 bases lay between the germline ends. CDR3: CASRAPSSYNEQFF. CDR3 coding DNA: TGTGCCAGTAGAGCCCCGAGCTCCTACAATGAGCAGTTCTTC.

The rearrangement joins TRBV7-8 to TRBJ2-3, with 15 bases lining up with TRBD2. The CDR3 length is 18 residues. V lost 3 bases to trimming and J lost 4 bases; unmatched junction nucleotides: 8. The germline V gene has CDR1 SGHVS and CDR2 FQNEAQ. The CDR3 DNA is TGTGCCAGCAGCTTTGGACTAGCGGGAGGGTATGGGGCAGATACGCAGTATTTT. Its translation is CASSFGLAGGYGADTQYF. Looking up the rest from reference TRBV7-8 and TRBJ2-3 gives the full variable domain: GAGVSQSPRYKVAKRGQDVALRCDPISGHVSLFWYQQALGQGPEFLTYFQNEAQLDKSGLPSDRFFAERPEGSVSTLKIQRTQQEDSAVYLCASSFGLAGGYGADTQYFGPGTRLTVL.

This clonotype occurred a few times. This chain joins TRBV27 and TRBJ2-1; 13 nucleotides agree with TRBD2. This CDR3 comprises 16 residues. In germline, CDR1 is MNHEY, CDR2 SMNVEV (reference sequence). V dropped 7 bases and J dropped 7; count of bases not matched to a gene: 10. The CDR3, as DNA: TGTGCCAGCAAAGGCCTTATGGGACTAGCGGGAAATGAGCAGTTCTTC. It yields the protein CASKGLMGLAGNEQFF.

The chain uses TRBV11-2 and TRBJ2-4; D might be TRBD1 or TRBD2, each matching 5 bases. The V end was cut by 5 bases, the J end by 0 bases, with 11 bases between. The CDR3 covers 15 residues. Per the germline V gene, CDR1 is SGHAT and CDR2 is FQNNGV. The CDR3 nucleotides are TGTGCCAGCAGCCCGGGGACCGTAGCCAAAAACATTCAGTACTTC. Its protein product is CASSPGTVAKNIQYF.

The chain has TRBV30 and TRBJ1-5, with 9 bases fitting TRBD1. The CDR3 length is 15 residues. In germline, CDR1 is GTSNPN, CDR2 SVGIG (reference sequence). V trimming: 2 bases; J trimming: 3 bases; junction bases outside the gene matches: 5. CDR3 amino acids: CAWSQGDRVNQPQHF. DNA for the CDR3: TGTGCCTGGAGTCAGGGGGACAGGGTCAATCAGCCCCAGCATTTT.

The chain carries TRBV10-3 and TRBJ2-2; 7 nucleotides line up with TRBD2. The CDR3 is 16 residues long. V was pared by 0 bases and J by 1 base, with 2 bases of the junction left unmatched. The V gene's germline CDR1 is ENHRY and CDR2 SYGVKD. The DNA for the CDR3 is TGTGCCATCAGTGAGTCCTCTAGCGGGAACACCGGGGAGCTGTTTTTT. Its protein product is CAISESSSGNTGELFF.

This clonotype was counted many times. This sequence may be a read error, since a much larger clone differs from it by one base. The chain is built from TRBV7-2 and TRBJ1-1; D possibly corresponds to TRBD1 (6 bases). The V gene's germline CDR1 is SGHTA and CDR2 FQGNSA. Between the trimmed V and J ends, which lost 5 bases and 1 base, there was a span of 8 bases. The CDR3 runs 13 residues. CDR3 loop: CASSIQGNTEAFF. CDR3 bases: TGTGCCAGCAGCATACAGGGGAACACTGAAGCTTTCTTT.

This CDR3 reads CASSLFSGIGDTQYF. In nucleotides, the CDR3 is TGTGCCAGCAGCTTGTTCAGCGGGATAGGAGATACGCAGTATTTT. The rearrangement links TRBV5-6 to TRBJ2-3; TRBD2 agrees at 7 bases. CDR3 length: 15 residues. Trimming took 1 base from V and 5 from J; bases not matched to a gene: 7. Per germline, CDR1 SGHDT and CDR2 YYEEEE.

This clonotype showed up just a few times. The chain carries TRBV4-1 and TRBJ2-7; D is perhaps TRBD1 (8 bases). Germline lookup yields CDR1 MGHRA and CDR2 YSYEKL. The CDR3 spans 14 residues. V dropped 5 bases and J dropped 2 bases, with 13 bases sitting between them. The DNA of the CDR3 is TGCGCCAGCAGCAAACAGGGGGGGGCCTACGAGCAGTACTTC. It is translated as CASSKQGGAYEQYF.

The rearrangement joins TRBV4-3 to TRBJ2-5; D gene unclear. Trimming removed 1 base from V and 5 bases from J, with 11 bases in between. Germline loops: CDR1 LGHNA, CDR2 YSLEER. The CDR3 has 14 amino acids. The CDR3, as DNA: TGCGCCAGCAGCCAAGTCTACGTAGGGGAGACCCAGTACTTC. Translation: CASSQVYVGETQYF.

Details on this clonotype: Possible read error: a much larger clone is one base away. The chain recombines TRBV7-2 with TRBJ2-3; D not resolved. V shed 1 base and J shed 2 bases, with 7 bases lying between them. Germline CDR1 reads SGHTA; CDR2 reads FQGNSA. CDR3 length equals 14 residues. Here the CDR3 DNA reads TGTGCCAGCAGCTTAGTAGGGATCACAGATACGCAGTATTTT. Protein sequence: CASSLVGITDTQYF.

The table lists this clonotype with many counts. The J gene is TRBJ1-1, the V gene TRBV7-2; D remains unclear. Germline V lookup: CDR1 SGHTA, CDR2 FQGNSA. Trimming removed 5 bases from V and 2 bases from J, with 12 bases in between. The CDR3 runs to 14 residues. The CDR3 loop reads CASSTWGGNTEAFF. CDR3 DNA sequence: TGTGCCAGCAGCACGTGGGGAGGAAACACTGAAGCTTTCTTT.

The CDR3 loop is CASSWASYNSPLHF. Here the CDR3 DNA reads TGTGCCAGCAGTTGGGCGTCCTATAATTCACCCCTCCACTTT. This rearrangement joins TRBV27 to TRBJ1-6; D unresolved. Trimming took off 4 bases at V and 1 base at J, with 5 bases between the two ends. Germline CDR1 and CDR2: MNHEY and SMNVEV (reference sequence). The CDR3 sequence is 14 residues long.

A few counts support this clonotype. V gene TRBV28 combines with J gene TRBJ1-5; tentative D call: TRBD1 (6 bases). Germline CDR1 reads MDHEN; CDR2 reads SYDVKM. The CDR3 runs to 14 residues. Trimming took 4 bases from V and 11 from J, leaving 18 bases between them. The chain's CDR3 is CASSSAGAFLAQHF. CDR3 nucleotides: TGTGCCAGCAGTTCGGCAGGGGCTTTTTTGGCCCAGCATTTT.

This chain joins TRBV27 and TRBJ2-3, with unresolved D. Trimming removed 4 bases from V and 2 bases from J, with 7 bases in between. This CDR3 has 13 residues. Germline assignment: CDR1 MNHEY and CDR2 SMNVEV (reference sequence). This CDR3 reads CASSSVNTDTQYF. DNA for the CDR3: TGTGCCAGCAGTTCGGTAAACACAGATACGCAGTATTTT.

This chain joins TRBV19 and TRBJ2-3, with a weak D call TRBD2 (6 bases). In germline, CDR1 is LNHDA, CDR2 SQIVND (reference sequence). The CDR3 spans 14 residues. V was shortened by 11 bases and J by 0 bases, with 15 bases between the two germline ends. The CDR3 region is CAVRLDTSTDTQYF. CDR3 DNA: TGTGCCGTCCGACTAGATACTAGCACAGATACGCAGTATTTT.

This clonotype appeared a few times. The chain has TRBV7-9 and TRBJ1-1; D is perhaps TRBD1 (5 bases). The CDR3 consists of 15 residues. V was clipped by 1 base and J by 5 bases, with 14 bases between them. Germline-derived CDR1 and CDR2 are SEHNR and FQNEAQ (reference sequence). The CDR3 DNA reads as TGTGCCAGCAGCTTAGGGGGACGGGAGGGGACTGAAGCTTTCTTT. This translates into CASSLGGREGTEAFF.

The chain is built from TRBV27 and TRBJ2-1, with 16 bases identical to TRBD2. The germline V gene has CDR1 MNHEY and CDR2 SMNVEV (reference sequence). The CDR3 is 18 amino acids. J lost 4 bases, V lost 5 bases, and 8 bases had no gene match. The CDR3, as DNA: TGTGCCAGCAGTCTGGGACTAGCGGGAGGGCCGGGATACAATGAGCAGTTCTTC. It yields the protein CASSLGLAGGPGYNEQFF.

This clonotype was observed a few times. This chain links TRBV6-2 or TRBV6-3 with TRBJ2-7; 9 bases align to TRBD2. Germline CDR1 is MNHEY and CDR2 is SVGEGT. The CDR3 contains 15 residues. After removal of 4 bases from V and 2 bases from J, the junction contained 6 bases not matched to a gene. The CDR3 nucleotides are TGTGCCAGCAGTTCAAGGGCGGGAGGGCCCTACGAGCAGTACTTC. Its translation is CASSSRAGGPYEQYF.

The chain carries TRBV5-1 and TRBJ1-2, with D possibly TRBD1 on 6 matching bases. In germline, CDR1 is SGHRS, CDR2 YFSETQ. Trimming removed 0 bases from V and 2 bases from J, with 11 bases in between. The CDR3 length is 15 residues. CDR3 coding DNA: TGCGCCAGCAGCTTGGATCTCGGACAGAACTATGGCTACACCTTC. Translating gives CASSLDLGQNYGYTF.

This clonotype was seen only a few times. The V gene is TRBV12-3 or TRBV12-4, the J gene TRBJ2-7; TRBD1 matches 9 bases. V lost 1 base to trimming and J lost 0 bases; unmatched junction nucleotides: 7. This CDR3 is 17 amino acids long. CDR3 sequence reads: CASSLVVGTGSSYEQYF. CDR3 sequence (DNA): TGTGCCAGCAGTTTAGTCGTGGGGACAGGGAGCTCCTACGAGCAGTACTTC.